The rows below give T cell receptor beta chains drawn from one sample of a study of blood T cell repertoires in COVID-19. Clones were sequenced by immunoSEQ multiplex PCR, and TCRdb holds only the in-frame ones, with some missing. Of roughly 100,000 clones detected, less than 90% appear once; the ten largest clones hold more than 5.5%. Sequenced sample: peripheral blood. All receptors come from a human donor in a cohort sampled during active COVID-19. Both conserved end residues are part of each CDR3. D genes are given only for firm matches. Not all rows give a size; the values are once, few, many and, for expanded clones, a class.

j_call v_call d_call clone_size cdr3_aa cdr3_nt
TRBJ2-3 TRBV30 TRBD2 NA CAWNQLAGTDTQYF TGTGCCTGGAATCAACTAGCGGGCACAGATACGCAGTATTTT
TRBJ2-7 TRBV20-1 TRBD1 NA CSASVARTGGSLADYEQYF TGCAGTGCTAGTGTCGCTCGGACAGGGGGAAGTTTAGCTGACTACGAGCAGTACTTC
TRBJ1-2 TRBV13 NA NA CASTLRGGPQGDGYTF TGTGCCAGCACCCTAAGAGGGGGACCTCAAGGGGATGGCTACACCTTC
TRBJ1-2 TRBV6-5 NA few CASRPIQGARGYTF TGTGCCAGCAGGCCAATACAGGGAGCGCGAGGCTACACCTTC
TRBJ1-1 TRBV18 NA NA CASSPANTEAFF TGTGCCAGCTCACCGGCCAACACTGAAGCTTTCTTT
TRBJ2-2 TRBV27 NA NA CASSPRGRGPGTGELFF TGTGCCAGCAGCCCCCGGGGCAGGGGCCCCGGTACCGGGGAGCTGTTTTTT
TRBJ2-1 TRBV3-1/TRBV3-2 TRBD1 NA CASSHATGVSYNEQFF TGTGCCAGCAGCCACGCGACAGGGGTCTCCTACAATGAGCAGTTCTTC
TRBJ1-5 TRBV7-9 NA NA CASSLGPQGNQPQHF TGTGCCAGCAGCTTAGGGCCCCAGGGCAATCAGCCCCAGCATTTT
TRBJ1-5 TRBV6-5 TRBD1 NA CASSRQGNQPQHF TGTGCCAGCAGTAGACAGGGAAATCAGCCCCAGCATTTT
TRBJ1-6 TRBV7-9 NA once CASSPSQLAGDNSPLHF TGTGCCAGCTCTCCCTCCCAACTCGCGGGGGATAATTCACCCCTCCACTTT
TRBJ2-7 TRBV7-9 TRBD1 many CASSSEGRGHNEQYF TGTGCCAGCAGCTCCGAGGGCAGGGGGCATAACGAGCAGTACTTC
TRBJ2-5 TRBV6-5 NA NA CASNPGLFQETQYF TGTGCCAGCAACCCGGGACTCTTTCAAGAGACCCAGTACTTC
TRBJ2-7 TRBV5-1 TRBD1 NA CASSKRTGGVDEQYF TGCGCCAGCAGCAAGAGGACAGGGGGCGTCGACGAGCAGTACTTC
TRBJ2-2 TRBV5-1 NA NA CASSLRGSSNTGELFF TGCGCCAGCAGCTTGAGGGGTTCCTCGAACACCGGGGAGCTGTTTTTT
TRBJ2-3 TRBV24-1 TRBD1 NA CATSDPTGTGGGGTQYF TGTGCCACCAGTGATCCCACCGGGACAGGGGGCGGAGGTACGCAGTATTTT
TRBJ1-1 TRBV28 NA NA CASSPPGYATEAFF TGTGCCAGTAGCCCCCCGGGTTATGCGACTGAAGCTTTCTTT
TRBJ2-7 TRBV20-1 NA NA CSASSPAGAYYEQYF TGCAGTGCTAGTTCACCGGCAGGGGCGTACTACGAGCAGTACTTC
TRBJ1-6 TRBV5-1 NA NA CASSLGVGRGGSPLHF TGCGCCAGCAGCTTGGGGGTCGGCAGGGGTGGTTCACCCCTCCACTTT
TRBJ2-1 TRBV4-1 TRBD2 NA CASSQYGGEYNEQFF TGCGCCAGCAGCCAGTATGGGGGGGAGTACAATGAGCAGTTCTTC
TRBJ2-7 TRBV27 TRBD1 NA CASSSGTGGHEQYF TGTGCCAGCAGTTCAGGGACAGGTGGCCACGAGCAGTACTTC
TRBJ2-1 TRBV9 NA NA CASSAGRGSYNEQFF TGTGCCAGCAGCGCCGGCAGGGGATCCTACAATGAGCAGTTCTTC
TRBJ1-5 TRBV24-1 NA NA CATSESGYASNQPQHF TGTGCCACCAGCGAATCAGGGTACGCTAGCAATCAGCCCCAGCATTTT
TRBJ1-3 TRBV5-4 NA NA CASTQGGAGNTIYF TGTGCCAGCACCCAGGGAGGGGCTGGAAACACCATATATTTT
TRBJ1-1 TRBV7-8 NA NA CASSPGLNTEAFF TGTGCCAGCAGCCCGGGTCTGAACACTGAAGCTTTCTTT
TRBJ2-5 TRBV5-1 TRBD2 NA CASSWTGTSEETQYF TGCGCCAGCAGCTGGACCGGGACTAGCGAGGAGACCCAGTACTTC
TRBJ2-5 TRBV9 TRBD2 NA CASSVEGGRGPKTQYF TGTGCCAGCAGCGTAGAGGGCGGGAGGGGTCCCAAGACCCAGTACTTC
TRBJ2-7 TRBV2 NA NA CASSELPRSSYEQYF TGTGCCAGCAGTGAACTACCCAGGTCCTCCTACGAGCAGTACTTC
TRBJ2-2 TRBV3-1/TRBV3-2 TRBD2 NA CASSQPGLGNTGELFF TGTGCCAGCAGCCAGCCGGGACTAGGGAACACCGGGGAGCTGTTTTTT
TRBJ1-4 TRBV10-2 TRBD1 NA CASSLGGADEKLFF TGCGCCAGCAGCCTAGGGGGCGCGGATGAAAAACTGTTTTTT
TRBJ2-3 TRBV6-5 TRBD2 NA CASSYLAGGTDTQYF TGTGCCAGCAGTTACCTAGCGGGGGGAACAGATACGCAGTATTTT
TRBJ2-1 TRBV6-8 TRBD2 NA CASPLTLAGGPQSSYNEQFF TGTGCCAGCCCGTTAACACTAGCGGGGGGCCCCCAAAGCTCCTACAATGAGCAGTTCTTC
TRBJ2-2 TRBV20-1 NA NA CSARSPGELFF TGCAGTGCTAGATCTCCCGGGGAGCTGTTTTTT
TRBJ1-1 TRBV29-1 TRBD1 once CSVGGTGVTEAFF TGCAGCGTTGGGGGGACAGGGGTCACTGAAGCTTTCTTT
TRBJ2-3 TRBV9 NA NA CASSGGDSWDTQYF TGTGCCAGCAGCGGAGGAGACAGTTGGGATACGCAGTATTTT
TRBJ2-2 TRBV19 TRBD1 NA CASSPGQGAAGELFF TGTGCCAGTAGCCCGGGACAGGGGGCCGCCGGGGAGCTGTTTTTT
TRBJ1-1 TRBV18 TRBD1 once CASSPTGAVAEAFF TGTGCCAGCTCACCCACAGGGGCGGTCGCTGAAGCTTTCTTT
TRBJ2-2 TRBV19 TRBD2 NA CASSIAGANTGELFF TGTGCCAGTAGTATTGCGGGAGCGAACACCGGGGAGCTGTTTTTT
TRBJ2-5 TRBV3-1/TRBV3-2 TRBD1 few CASSDRDRGWETQYF TGTGCCAGCAGCGACCGGGACAGGGGATGGGAGACCCAGTACTTC
TRBJ2-5 TRBV9 TRBD2 NA CASSVGLADQETQYF TGTGCCAGCAGCGTAGGACTAGCGGATCAAGAGACCCAGTACTTC
TRBJ1-1 TRBV18 TRBD1 NA CASSPLGTGGEAFF TGTGCCAGCTCACCTCTTGGGACAGGGGGAGAAGCTTTCTTT
TRBJ2-1 TRBV10-2 TRBD2 NA CASSDREGLLDEQFF TGCGCCAGCAGTGATCGGGAGGGCCTGCTCGATGAGCAGTTCTTC